The table lists the clone carrying this T cell receptor beta chain with a count of one. What it binds is unknown. The sample belongs to a study of cytomegalovirus exposure and HLA in healthy donors. Study outcomes and limitations: With high specificity and sensitivity, the classifier reportedly diagnosed cytomegalovirus status.

Germline trimming cut 4 bases from V and 0 bases from J; bases unmatched to any gene: 13. The CDR3 spans 17 residues. Germline V gene data show CDR1 as SGHRS and CDR2 as YFSETQ. Sequencing was performed with immunoSEQ multiplex PCR; in TCRdb, only in-frame clones are kept and a portion is missing. The sample lists approximately 120,000 clones, 85% to 90% occurring once. Among the roughly 120 subjects of the validation cohort, separate from the roughly 700-subject first cohort, were the donors. The J gene is TRBJ2-7, the V gene TRBV5-1, with 7 bases identical to TRBD1. Sequenced: PBMCs. This clonotype was sampled from a woman aged 18-29 years in good health and CMV-seronegative. CDR3 DNA: TGCGCCAGCAGCCAACCCCCGACAGGGAAAATCTCCTACGAGCAGTACTTC. This translates into CASSQPPTGKISYEQYF.